What follows describes a single T cell receptor (beta chain). At one of its ends the junction is not consistent with the germline gene, which may arise from a read error. The CDR3 goes on 3 residues after the read ends, and that part is filled in from the germline J gene. Other nucleotide sequences in the sample specify the same CDR3. CDR1 and CDR2 (germline): WSHSY, SAAADI. The CDR3 has 13 amino acids. Data came from immunoSEQ multiplex PCR; TCRdb stores just in-frame clones and leaves some out. This sample's table has approximately 18,000 clones. These data originate in a study of T cells in women clearing cervical HPV infection.

The receptor was isolated from a woman between 18 and 70 years old with a cervical HPV16 infection that either progressed to CIN3+ or cleared (not recorded which). The sample consisted of blood buffy coat. The chain employs TRBV10-2 and TRBJ1-3; D may be TRBD1 (6 bases). The CDR3 bases that were read are TGCGCCAGCAGTCCAGGGGCGGGAAACACG. Protein product: CASSPGAGNT. The entire CDR3 sequence reads CASSPGAGNTIYF.